This T cell receptor beta chain is drawn from a study of cytomegalovirus exposure and HLA in healthy donors. Use of 60 Vbeta and 13 Jbeta primers characterized the PCR. Clones were sequenced by immunoSEQ multiplex PCR, and TCRdb holds only the in-frame ones, with some missing. The sample has about 110,000 clones, about 16% seen once. There are 12 residues in the CDR3. From germline, CDR1 is ENHRY and CDR2 SYGVKD. V dropped 3 bases and J dropped 6; count of bases not matched to a gene: 2. This TCR came from a female donor in good health and CMV-seronegative. The sequencing input was PBMCs. This rearrangement joins TRBV10-3 to TRBJ2-7, with TRBD2 matching over 7 bases. CDR3 region: CAISDREGEQYF. The CDR3 DNA reads as TGTGCCATCAGTGACAGGGAGGGCGAGCAGTACTTC.